Below, 19 T cell receptor beta chains from the same sample are listed, as sequenced in a study of cytomegalovirus exposure and HLA in healthy donors. PCR primers comprised 60 Vbeta and 13 Jbeta primers. Measured with immunoSEQ multiplex PCR; TCRdb has only the in-frame clones, and not every one. The sample yields approximately 130,000 clones, roughly 72% seen once. Sequenced input: PBMCs. All receptors come from a woman in her 50s in good health and CMV-seronegative.

The rearrangement links TRBV19 to TRBJ2-3, with D maybe TRBD1 (5 bases). This CDR3 has 15 amino acids. V lost 1 base and J lost 1, with 9 bases in between. Germline V CDR1 and CDR2: LNHDA, SQIVND (reference sequence). For the CDR3, the DNA is TGTGCCAGTAGTATAGCAGGGATGGGCACAGATACGCAGTATTTT. Its protein product is CASSIAGMGTDTQYF.

This chain uses TRBV28 with TRBJ1-5, with 7 bases matching TRBD1. Losses at the gene ends were 8 bases for V and 4 bases for J; bases not matched to a gene: 5. The CDR3 runs 13 residues. The V gene's germline CDR1 is MDHEN and CDR2 SYDVKM. This CDR3 is CASRGGWNQPQHF. The CDR3 DNA sequence: TGTGCCAGCCGAGGGGGCTGGAATCAGCCCCAGCATTTT.

The rearrangement links TRBV4-1 to TRBJ1-5; 7 bases agree with TRBD1. Germline CDR1 MGHRA, CDR2 YSYEKL. J lost 5 bases, V lost 0 bases, and 7 bases had no gene match. The CDR3 has 16 residues. CDR3 bases: TGCGCCAGCAGCCAAGACGCCGGGACAGTTGATCAGCCCCAGCATTTT. Residues: CASSQDAGTVDQPQHF.

The chain links TRBV5-1 to TRBJ1-5, with 7 bases aligning to TRBD1. The CDR3 loop spans 16 amino acids. Germline values: CDR1 SGHRS, CDR2 YFSETQ. The junction had 7 bases not matched to a gene; V was cut back by 0 bases and J by 4 bases. The CDR3 DNA sequence: TGCGCCAGCAGCTTGGGCGACAGGGTAGAGAATCAGCCCCAGCATTTT. It translates to CASSLGDRVENQPQHF.

The J gene is TRBJ2-7, the V gene TRBV21-1; the table names TRBD1, a call not compared with the DNA. TRBV21-1 is assigned pseudogene status. CDR3 length: 13 amino acids. The CDR3 region is CASSGRVVYEQYF. In DNA form, the CDR3 reads TGTGCCAGCAGCGGCAGGGTAGTCTACGAGCAGTACTTC.

The J gene is TRBJ2-5, the V gene TRBV6-5, with 14 bases matching TRBD2. Trimming cost V 6 bases and J 6 bases; bases outside gene matches: 6. CDR1 MNHEY and CDR2 SVGAGI come from the germline V gene. The CDR3 covers 15 residues. CDR3 protein: CASSPGTSGRKTQYF. The CDR3 DNA reads TGTGCCAGCAGCCCAGGGACTAGCGGGAGAAAGACCCAGTACTTC.

As DNA, the CDR3 is TGCGCCAGCAGCCAACTGTCCGAGGATCCTGAAGCTTTCTTT. The encoded protein is CASSQLSEDPEAFF. V gene TRBV4-1 combines with J gene TRBJ1-1; D ambiguous. Trimming left V 2 bases short and J 6 bases short, with 13 bases between. This CDR3 region has 14 residues. The germline V gene has CDR1 MGHRA and CDR2 YSYEKL.

This chain connects TRBV5-4 to TRBJ2-3; 10 positions agree with TRBD2. V was clipped by 2 bases and J by 1 base; unmatched bases: 1. CDR1 is SGHNT, CDR2 YYREEE, per germline (reference sequence). The CDR3 length is 15 residues. CDR3 DNA sequence: TGTGCCAGCAGCTTCGGACTAGCGGGCACAGATACGCAGTATTTT. Protein: CASSFGLAGTDTQYF.

Worth noting for this clone: One end of the junction is discordant with germline, which a read error may explain. DNA for the CDR3: TGTGCCAGCAGAAACCGGGACAGGGCCGACCCCTTC. This codes for CASRNRDRADPF. The chain is built from TRBV28 and TRBJ1-2; 9 positions agree with TRBD1. Germline V lookup: CDR1 MDHEN, CDR2 SYDVKM. This CDR3 region has 12 residues.

The chain links TRBV7-6 to TRBJ2-3; 8 bases map to TRBD2. The CDR3 spans 15 residues. Germline loops: CDR1 SGHVS, CDR2 FNYEAQ. V trimming: 10 bases; J trimming: 2 bases; junction bases outside the gene matches: 11. This CDR3 is CATSSLAGFTDTQYF. The DNA of the CDR3 is TGTGCCACCAGTTCTCTAGCGGGCTTCACAGATACGCAGTATTTT.

This chain links TRBV25-1 with TRBJ1-2, with D maybe TRBD1 (6 bases). With 10 bases removed from V and 8 bases from J, the gap between germline ends came to 17 bases. This CDR3 contains 12 residues. Germline V gene data show CDR1 as MGHDK and CDR2 as SYGVNS. Written as DNA, the CDR3 is TGTGCCATCAAGGACGGCAGGGGAGGCTACACCTTC. Protein sequence: CAIKDGRGGYTF.

This chain joins TRBV19 and TRBJ2-7; D is possibly TRBD1 (7 bases). V was clipped by 2 bases and J by 3 bases, with 23 bases between them. Germline-derived CDR1 and CDR2 are LNHDA and SQIVND (reference sequence). The CDR3 totals 18 residues. The CDR3 reads CASSITPPLTGTHYEQYF. In DNA form, the CDR3 reads TGTGCCAGTAGTATAACCCCCCCCTTGACAGGGACTCACTACGAGCAGTACTTC.

The table lists this clone with a few counts. The CDR3 DNA reads TGTGCCAGCAGCTTCAGCGGGAGTTACGAGCAGTACTTC. This sequence encodes CASSFSGSYEQYF. The chain recombines TRBV6-1 with TRBJ2-7; 8 nucleotides align to TRBD2. Per germline, CDR1 MNHNS and CDR2 SASEGT. The CDR3 contains 13 residues. V trimming: 6 bases; J trimming: 4 bases; junction bases outside the gene matches: 5.

In its sample, this clone was seen once. CDR3 in DNA: TGTGCCAGCACCTACGAGGGGGGGGATAATGAGCAGTTCTTC. This codes for CASTYEGGDNEQFF. V usage is TRBV7-3 and J usage is TRBJ2-1, with a tentative D call TRBD2 (7 bases). This CDR3 has 14 residues. Per the germline V gene, CDR1 is SGHTA and CDR2 is FQGTGA. Deletions cut 7 bases from V and 7 bases from J, with 17 bases between.

V is TRBV6-5 and J is TRBJ2-5; 9 positions match TRBD1. The J call may be in error: the DNA end matches TRBJ2-7 better. Germline CDR1 is MNHEY and CDR2 is SVGAGI. This CDR3 has 14 residues. The DNA of the CDR3 is TGTGCCAGCAGGCGAGGGACAGGGTCCTACGAGCAGTACTTC. This codes for CASRRGTGSYEQYF.

This chain links TRBV7-4 with TRBJ2-7; 7 positions agree with TRBD1. The CDR3 spans 16 residues. Trimming took 2 bases from V and 3 from J; bases not matched to a gene: 10. Germline V gives CDR1 SGHVT, CDR2 SQSDAQ. CDR3 residues: CASSLRGRDSLYEQYF. The CDR3 nucleotides are TGTGCCAGCAGCTTAAGGGGACGGGACAGCCTCTACGAGCAGTACTTC.

This sequence joins TRBV10-3 and TRBJ2-7; 7 bases align to TRBD2. Germline lookup yields CDR1 ENHRY and CDR2 SYGVKD. This CDR3 is built from 13 residues. V lost 3 bases and J lost 4; bases outside the gene matches: 3. The CDR3 DNA sequence: TGTGCCATCAGTGACACTAGCGTATACGAGCAGTACGTC. This translates into CAISDTSVYEQYV.

This clone was seen a single time. The V gene is TRBV4-3, the J gene TRBJ1-1; D remains ambiguous. The CDR3 extends over 13 amino acids. CDR1 is LGHNA and CDR2 is YSLEER in the germline V gene. V lost 5 bases and J lost 7, with 14 bases in between. The CDR3 sequence: CASSGGGRGEAFF. The CDR3 DNA reads as TGCGCCAGCAGCGGAGGTGGGAGAGGTGAAGCTTTCTTT.

The chain combines TRBV9 with TRBJ1-2, with TRBD1 matching over 8 bases. V shed 3 bases and J 7 bases; nucleotides not matched to a gene: 14. The CDR3 consists of 16 residues. In germline, CDR1 is SGDLS, CDR2 YYNGEE. As DNA, the CDR3 is TGTGCCAGCAGCGGTCCGGCAGGGGGCACCCGGAGTGGCTACACCTTC. Its protein is CASSGPAGGTRSGYTF.